This T cell receptor beta chain was recovered during a study of response to subunit inactivated influenza vaccine (dated by TCRdb to the late 2010s). Study-wide context: Deep quantitative profiling of the T cell receptor repertoire was used in the study to follow responses to a trivalent subunit inactivated influenza vaccine.

The protocol used for the library was RT-PCR. For sequencing, an Illumina HiSeq 2500 was employed. Through fastp at Q25 and MiXCR, TCRdb rebuilt clones from the public reads, retaining in-frame beta chains. A single entry per CDR3 protein holds the most common genes and DNA from its merged rows. A total of hundreds of thousands of distinct CDR3 sequences appear in this sample, 16% of them only once. The ten largest clonotypes hold less than 4% of the sample. The germline V gene provides CDR1 KGHDR and CDR2 SFDVKD. V is cut by 1 base and J by 5 bases, and the space between the germline ends is 12 bases. Inclusive of the bounding cysteine and phenylalanine, the CDR3 is 15 residues long. Kept here is only the CDR3 DNA, which spans 45 bases and is read in frame from base 1. This clonotype has more than one count but fewer than ten. The clone's antigen remains unknown. Base qualities are not provided; no much larger clone lies one nucleotide away.

Overall study outcomes, separate from this receptor: It was suggested by the authors that each seasonal influenza vaccination may recruit only a limited number of new T cells.

The sample was CD4+ T cells sorted from PBMCs, taken 23 to 25 months after vaccination. Recombination connected TRBV24-1 to TRBJ2-3; no D gene call is confident. The origin of this receptor is a man between 50 and 70 years old who received an inactivated influenza vaccine. Donor details come from another sample of the same person, matched by shared clones. The DNA reads as follows: TGTGCCACCAGTGATTTCACTCGGGCTGGAGATACGCAGTATTTT. Translated, this gives CATSDFTRAGDTQYF.